A single sample is the source of the 5 T cell receptor beta chains below, sequenced in a study of shared clonotypes between healthy human individuals. The assay was immunoSEQ multiplex PCR, and TCRdb's table has in-frame clones only and misses some. The sample shows some 1.5 million clones, 98% of them seen only once. Sequencing was carried out using naive CD4+ T cells sorted from blood. Specified subset: CD45RA+ positively selected. The receptors derive from a man between 25 and 39 years old in good health.

This rearrangement joins TRBV5-6 to TRBJ2-3, with D perhaps TRBD2 (7 bases). V was clipped by 0 bases and J by 1 base, with 12 bases between them. The CDR3 is made up of 16 amino acids. Germline V gene lookup returns CDR1 SGHDT and CDR2 YYEEEE. Written as DNA, the CDR3 is TGTGCCAGCAGCTTGGCCGGGGGGCCCCGCACAGATACGCAGTATTTT. It is translated as CASSLAGGPRTDTQYF.

With respect to this clone: The sample has other DNA sequences that encode this CDR3 too. The rearrangement uses TRBV7-2 and TRBJ2-3; D is possibly TRBD2 (7 bases). V lost 5 bases and J 1 base, leaving 10 bases between the germline ends. This CDR3 has 14 amino acids. Germline CDR1 reads SGHTA; CDR2 reads FQGNSA. The CDR3 coding sequence is TGTGCCAGCAGCCCGGGGGGCGGCACAGATACGCAGTATTTT. Translated, it gives CASSPGGGTDTQYF.

Details on this clone: This specimen includes other DNA sequences encoding the same CDR3. The gene calls are TRBV30 and TRBJ2-3; D ambiguous. The CDR3 totals 11 residues. Germline loops: CDR1 GTSNPN, CDR2 SVGIG (reference sequence). V was cut by 2 bases and J by 6 bases, with 6 bases left in between. The CDR3 sequence is CAWSLADTQYF. CDR3 bases: TGTGCCTGGAGTCTCGCGGATACGCAGTATTTT.

The CDR3 loop reads CATSREATGVWEQYF. CDR3 bases: TGTGCCACCAGCAGAGAGGCCACGGGGGTGTGGGAGCAGTACTTC. The chain employs TRBV15 and TRBJ2-7; D perhaps matches TRBD2 (6 bases). The CDR3 spans 15 residues. Germline V CDR1 and CDR2: LNHNV, YYDKDF (reference sequence). V lost 0 bases to trimming and J lost 7 bases, with 16 bases between them.

The chain employs TRBV19 and TRBJ1-5; no definite D call. Germline assignment: CDR1 LNHDA and CDR2 SQIVND (reference sequence). The CDR3 has 15 residues. V dropped 7 bases and J dropped 0 bases, with 13 bases sitting between them. CDR3 loop: CASTSPDYSNQPQHF. The CDR3 DNA follows: TGTGCCAGTACCAGCCCCGATTATAGCAATCAGCCCCAGCATTTT.